The clone carrying this T cell receptor (beta chain) was recorded many times. One entry per CDR3 protein results from TCRdb running MiXCR on the 5' RACE reads. Here the sample spans more than 600,000 distinct CDR3 sequences, about 20% being singletons. This specimen comes from a study of identical twins. CDR3 length: 15 residues. V trimming: 6 bases; J trimming: 2 bases; junction bases outside the gene matches: 5. From germline, CDR1 is MNHNS and CDR2 SASEGT. The sample also formed part of further work on T cells expressing NK-cell markers. In that study: Sequencing of TCR beta repertoires drew on sorted CD3+CD56+NKG2C+, CD3+CD56+NKG2C- and CD3+CD56-NKG2C+ T cells. Of the CD8+ T cells in about 6 donors, 1.0-7.0% belonged to dominant NKG2C+ clonotypes.

This chain uses TRBV6-1 with TRBJ2-3; 10 bases fit TRBD1. The sequence derives from a woman between 18 and 29 years old in good health. The material sequenced was PBMCs. This CDR3 reads CASSRTGGPTDTQYF. Written as DNA, the CDR3 is TGTGCCAGCAGCCGGACAGGGGGGCCCACAGATACGCAGTATTTT.